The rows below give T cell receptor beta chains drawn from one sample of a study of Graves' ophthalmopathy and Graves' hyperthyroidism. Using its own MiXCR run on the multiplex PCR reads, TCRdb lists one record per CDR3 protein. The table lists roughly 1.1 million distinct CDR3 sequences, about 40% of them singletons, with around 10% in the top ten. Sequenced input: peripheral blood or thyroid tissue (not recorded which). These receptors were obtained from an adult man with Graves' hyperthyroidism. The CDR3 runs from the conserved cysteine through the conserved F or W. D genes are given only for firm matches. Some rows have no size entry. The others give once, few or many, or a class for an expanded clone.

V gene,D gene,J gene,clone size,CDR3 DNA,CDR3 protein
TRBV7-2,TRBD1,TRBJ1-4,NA,TGTGCCAGCAGTTCCGGACAGGCGGCTGGCGAAAAACTGTTTTTT,CASSSGQAAGEKLFF
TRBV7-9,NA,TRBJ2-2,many,TGTGCCAGCAGCCCCGTTAAGGGGTACACCGGGGAGCTGTTTTTT,CASSPVKGYTGELFF
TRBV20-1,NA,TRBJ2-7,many,TGCAGTGCTAGTGACGACGAGCAGTACTTC,CSASDDEQYF
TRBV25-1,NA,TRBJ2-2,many,TGTGCCAGCAAATCCGGGGAGCTGTTTTTT,CASKSGELFF
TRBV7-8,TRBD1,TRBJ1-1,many,TGTGCCAGCAGCCAACCGGGACAGGGGGGTGAAGCTTTCTTT,CASSQPGQGGEAFF
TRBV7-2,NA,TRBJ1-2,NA,TGTGCCAGCAGCTTAACCACAGGGAGCTATGGCTACACCTTC,CASSLTTGSYGYTF
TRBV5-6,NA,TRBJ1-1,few,TGTGCCAGCAGCTTCAAGCCGGGGGGGGACACTGAAGCTTTCTTT,CASSFKPGGDTEAFF
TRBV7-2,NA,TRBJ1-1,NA,TGTGCCAGCAGCGCGTTTACAGGGAGGTACACTGAAGCTTTCTTT,CASSAFTGRYTEAFF
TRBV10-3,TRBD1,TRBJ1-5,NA,TGTGCCAGCAGTGAATTAGGGGGCGGTCAGCCCCAGCATTTT,CASSELGGGQPQHF
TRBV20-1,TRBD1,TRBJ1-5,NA,TGCAGTCTCGCTGGTACAGGGGCTTATAGCAATCAGCCCCAGCATTTT,CSLAGTGAYSNQPQHF
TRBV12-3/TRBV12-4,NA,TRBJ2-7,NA,TGTGCCAGCAGTGCCGGGACATTCTACGAGCAGTACTTC,CASSAGTFYEQYF
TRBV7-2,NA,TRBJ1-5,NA,TGTGCCAGCATCGAGGGAAGCTCCTATAGCAATCAGCCCCAGCATTTT,CASIEGSSYSNQPQHF
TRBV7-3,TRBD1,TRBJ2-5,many,TGTGCCAGCAGCCCCGGACAGGGGGCGGAGGCCCAGTACTTC,CASSPGQGAEAQYF
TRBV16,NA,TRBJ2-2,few,TGTGCCAGCAGCCAAGGAGACAGGAACACCGGGGAGCTGTTTTTT,CASSQGDRNTGELFF
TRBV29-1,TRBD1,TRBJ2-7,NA,TGCAGCGTCGGCCCGGGACAGGGGGCCGAGCAGTACTTC,CSVGPGQGAEQYF
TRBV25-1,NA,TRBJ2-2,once,TGTGCCATCAGTGTTTACGGGCTAGCGAACACCGGGGAGCTGTTTTTT,CAISVYGLANTGELFF
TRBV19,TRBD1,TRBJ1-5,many,TGTGCCAGTAAGACCCTAGGGGGACAGGGGAATCAGCCCCAGCATTTT,CASKTLGGQGNQPQHF
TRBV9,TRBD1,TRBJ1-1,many,TGTGCCAGCACCGAGGGACAGGGTAACACTGAAGCTTTCTTT,CASTEGQGNTEAFF
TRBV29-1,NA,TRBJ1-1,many,TGCAGCGCCGGATCAAAGACACAACTTCTGAACACTGAAGCTTTCTTT,CSAGSKTQLLNTEAFF
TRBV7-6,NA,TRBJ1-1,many,TGTGCCAGCAGCTTAGCAGGGAAGAACACTGAAGCTTTCTTT,CASSLAGKNTEAFF
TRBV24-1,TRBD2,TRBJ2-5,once,TGTGCCAGCAGTTTTAATCTAGCGGGATGGCAAGAGACCCAGTACTTC,CASSFNLAGWQETQYF
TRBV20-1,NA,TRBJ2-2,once,TGCAGTGCTGCGGACCCAGGGGCGAACACCGGGGAGCTGTTTTTT,CSAADPGANTGELFF
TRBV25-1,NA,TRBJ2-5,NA,TGTGCCAGCTCCTGGGGGCGGGGCGGCCTGGGGGAGACCCAGTACTTC,CASSWGRGGLGETQYF
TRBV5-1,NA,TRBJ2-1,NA,TGCGCCAGCAGCTTGGGTTACCGGGGGAGCTTC,CASSLGYRGSF
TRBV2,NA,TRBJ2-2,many,TGTGCCATAAGGCCTCTAACCGGGGAGCTGTTTTTT,CAIRPLTGELFF
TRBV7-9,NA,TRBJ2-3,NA,TGTGCCAGCAGCGGAGTCACAGATACGCAGTATTTT,CASSGVTDTQYF
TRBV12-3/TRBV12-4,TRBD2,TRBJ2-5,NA,TGTGCCAGCAGCTATTGGGGGGGTAGGAGAGAGACCCAGTACTTC,CASSYWGGRRETQYF
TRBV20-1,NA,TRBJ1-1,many,TGCAGTGGGAGCAGGGTAAACATGAACACTGAAGCTTTCTTT,CSGSRVNMNTEAFF
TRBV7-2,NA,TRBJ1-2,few,TGTGCCAGCAGCCCCGAGGGGGACTATGGCTACACCTTC,CASSPEGDYGYTF
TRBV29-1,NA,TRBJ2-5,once,TGCAGCGTTGGAATGGGCAATCAGCCCCAGTACTTC,CSVGMGNQPQYF
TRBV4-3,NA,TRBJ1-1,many,TGCGCCAGCAGCCAAGATGACGGTGATGAAGCTTTCTTT,CASSQDDGDEAFF
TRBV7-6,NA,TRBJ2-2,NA,TGTGCCAGCAGGACTTACAGGGAGGTCGGGGAGCTGTTTTTT,CASRTYREVGELFF
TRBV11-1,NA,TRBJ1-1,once,TGTGCCAGCAGCTTAGGGGTGCCGAACACTGAAGCTTTCTTT,CASSLGVPNTEAFF
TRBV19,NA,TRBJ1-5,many,TGTGCCAGCTCCCCCCCCAATCAGCCCCAGCATTTT,CASSPPNQPQHF
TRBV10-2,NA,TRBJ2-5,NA,TGCGCCAGTGGGGAGCGCCAAGAGACCCAGTACTTC,CASGERQETQYF
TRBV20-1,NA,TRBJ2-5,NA,TGCAGTGCTACACTTGGCAATTCAAAAGAGACCCAGTACTTC,CSATLGNSKETQYF
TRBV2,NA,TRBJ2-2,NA,TGTGCCAGCAGTGTGAAGAAAACTACCGGGGAGCTGTTTTTT,CASSVKKTTGELFF